The following is a T cell receptor (beta chain) sequence with its context. The data originate from a study of blood T cell repertoires in COVID-19. Study as a whole: Italy, Spain and the United States were the sources of the convalescent and acute COVID-19 samples. PBMCs, B-cell-depleted T cells, or T cells provided the cDNA or gDNA that made up the material.

Study processing details: Estimation of nucleated cell counts relied on the amplification of reference gene primers. Only in-frame clones appear in the TCRdb table, and some are missing; sequencing was by immunoSEQ multiplex PCR. The DNA was the basis for D and trimming; V, J and clone size are from that table. The sample lists a few hundred thousand clones, about 90% occurring once. Per the germline V gene, CDR1 is LNHNV and CDR2 is YYDKDF (reference sequence). This CDR3 has 16 amino acids. The V segment lost 0 bases and the J segment 1 base; nucleotides outside the gene matches: 4. Sequenced: peripheral blood. The V gene is TRBV15, the J gene TRBJ2-7; 9 bases match TRBD1. The TCR comes from a man in his sixties with acute or convalescent COVID-19. The CDR3 reads CATSRDIGTGSYEQYF. The DNA of the CDR3 is TGTGCCACCAGCAGAGATATCGGGACAGGGTCCTACGAGCAGTACTTC.